This T cell receptor beta chain emerged from a study of response to subunit inactivated influenza vaccine. One entry per CDR3 protein results from TCRdb running MiXCR on the RT-PCR reads. The sample lists hundreds of thousands of distinct CDR3 sequences, over 9% seen once, with roughly 9.6% in the top ten. These same records also appear under a second study, on T cells expressing NK-cell markers. From that report: As the method of synthesis, 5'RACE template switching with UMIs yielded TCR beta cDNA. From sorted CD3+CD56+NKG2C+, CD3+CD56+NKG2C- and CD3+CD56-NKG2C+ T cells came the TCR beta repertoires. Seven of the eight sequenced donors were classified as HCMV-seropositive, and one was classified as seronegative. Leadership of the CD3+CD56-NKG2C+ fraction also belonged to these clonotypes in a few donors.

The TCR was taken from a man aged 50 to 59 who received an inactivated influenza vaccine. The sample was PBMCs from blood, taken on the day of vaccination.

CDR3 in DNA: TGTGCCAGCAGCTTAGGCTCTTGGGGGGCTTCCGGGGAGCTGTTTTTT. As protein: CASSLGSWGASGELFF. The rearrangement joins TRBV7-8 to TRBJ2-2, with D tentatively TRBD1 or TRBD2 (6 bases each). V lost 1 base and J 6 bases, leaving 15 bases between the germline ends. The germline CDR1 and CDR2 sequences are SGHVS and FQNEAQ. The CDR3 runs to 16 residues.